This T cell receptor beta chain is from a study of blood T cell repertoires in COVID-19. CDR1 is MNHEY, CDR2 SVGEGT, per germline. V dropped 5 bases and J dropped 0 bases, with 9 bases sitting between them. The CDR3 sequence is 14 residues long. This clone was counted once. Sequencing was performed with immunoSEQ multiplex PCR; in TCRdb, only in-frame clones are kept and a portion is missing. The data contain some 44,000 clones, around nine tenths of them singletons. Sequenced input: peripheral blood. The rearrangement joins TRBV6-2 or TRBV6-3 to TRBJ2-3, with D possibly TRBD2 on 6 matching bases. This receptor was obtained from a human donor in a cohort sampled during active COVID-19. The CDR3 reads CASSPEGSTDTQYF. The CDR3 nucleotides read TGTGCCAGCAGTCCGGAGGGGAGCACAGATACGCAGTATTTT.